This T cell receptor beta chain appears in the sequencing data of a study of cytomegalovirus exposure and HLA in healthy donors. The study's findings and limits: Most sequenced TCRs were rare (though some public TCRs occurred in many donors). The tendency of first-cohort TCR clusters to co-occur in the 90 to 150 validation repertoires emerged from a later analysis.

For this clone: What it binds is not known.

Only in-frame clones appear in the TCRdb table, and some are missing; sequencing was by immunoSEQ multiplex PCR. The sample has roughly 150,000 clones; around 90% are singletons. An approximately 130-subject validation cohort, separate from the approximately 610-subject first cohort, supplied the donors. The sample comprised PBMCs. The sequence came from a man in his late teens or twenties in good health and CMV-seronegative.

CDR3 sequence reads: CSVGIGGLEKLFF. The CDR3 DNA sequence: TGCAGCGTCGGAATTGGGGGACTTGAAAAACTGTTTTTT. This chain links TRBV29-1 with TRBJ1-4; D might be TRBD1 (5 bases). The ends were cut back, 6 bases at V and 7 bases at J, with 15 bases in the middle. There are 13 residues in the CDR3. Germline CDR1 reads SQVTM; CDR2 reads ANQGSEA.